A selection of T cell receptor beta chains follows, all from one sample in a study of cytomegalovirus exposure and HLA in healthy donors. Sequencing was performed with immunoSEQ multiplex PCR; in TCRdb, only in-frame clones are kept and a portion is missing. The sample has 150,000 to 200,000 clones; about three quarters are singletons. The material sequenced was PBMCs. These receptors originate from a girl under 18 in good health and CMV-seronegative. Both conserved end residues are part of each CDR3.

V,CDR3
TRBV18,CASSAGLSYEQYF
TRBV7-6,CASSANFFYF
TRBV14,CASSRQANSPLHF
TRBV19,CASKGVAPNTEAFF
TRBV5-1,CASSVELRGRGAFF
TRBV5-1,CASSTAGPSNTGELFF
TRBV7-9,CASSRDSWGEKLFF
TRBV7-8,CASQRRETTEAFF
TRBV4-1,CASSQESGEYNEKLFF
TRBV27,CASRSRTATHNEQFF
TRBV29-1,CSATDSYGYTF
TRBV7-9,CASSRPGQGAEAFF
TRBV29-1,CSVVSGGAFF
TRBV7-2,CASSHTPGGDSNQPQHF
TRBV9,CASSVFGTSGVTDTQYF
TRBV6-4,CASSAKTGRGGELFF
TRBV19,CASTRDRTYGYTF
TRBV7-2,CASSLPGANDYGYTF
TRBV25-1,CASSGTGGGTEAFF
TRBV9,CASSLTGNYGELFF
TRBV7-9,CASRETISGYTF
TRBV19,CASSIGYRGTTEAFF
TRBV13,CASSLGGSSYEQYF